One TCR beta chain is described in this entry. The antigen is undetermined. The assay was immunoSEQ multiplex PCR, and TCRdb's table has in-frame clones only and misses some. The profile shows roughly 38,000 clones, around 83% of them singletons. This record comes from a study of T cells in localized non-small cell lung cancer. Notes on the study in general: Higher blood T cell density went with longer overall survival. The appearance of a median approximately 61 of the top 100 tumor clones was seen in adjacent lung.

This TCR was recovered from a woman aged 18-49 years with stage III lung adenocarcinoma. The material was peripheral blood, obtained before any cancer treatment.

CDR3 region: CASWGQAGANVLTF. In DNA form, the CDR3 reads TGTGCCAGCTGGGGGCAGGCTGGGGCCAACGTCCTGACTTTC. This chain connects TRBV27 to TRBJ2-6, with D possibly matching TRBD1 (6 bases). Germline CDR1 MNHEY, CDR2 SMNVEV (reference sequence). This CDR3 comprises 14 residues. With 8 bases removed from V and 2 bases from J, the gap between germline ends came to 10 bases. Full variable domain (missing parts from reference TRBV27 and TRBJ2-6): EAQVTQNPRYLITVTGKKLTVTCSQNMNHEYMSWYRQDPGLGLRQIYYSMNVEVTDKGDVPEGYKVSRKEKRNFPLILESPSPNQTSLYFCASWGQAGANVLTFGAGSRLTVL.